This T cell receptor (beta chain) comes out of a study of T cell responses to AZD1222 COVID-19 vaccine. Overall study context: Second doses were pooled across both intervals (about 4 or about 12 weeks). Study observations and caveats: The sample set comprised mostly white British donors with more females, and clonal diversity was possibly underestimated. Close to half of all spike-specific TCRs reportedly target regions of the variants that are unmutated. It was only after the peak T cell response that any repertoires were sampled.

TCRdb's copy holds only in-frame clones and misses some; the assay was immunoSEQ multiplex PCR. The sample includes some 160,000 clones, 85% to 95% of them seen just once. A word on this clone: Its antigen is still unknown.

The length of the CDR3 is 14 residues. With 6 bases removed from V and 3 bases from J, the gap between germline ends came to 18 bases. Germline V gene data show CDR1 as SQVTM and CDR2 as ANQGSEA. This TCR derives from an adult in good health. Sequencing was performed on peripheral blood, taken on day 0 of AZD1222 vaccination. V usage is TRBV29-1 and J usage is TRBJ2-7; perhaps TRBD2 as D (5 bases). The CDR3 protein is CSVAGQLNVYEQYF. CDR3 coding DNA: TGCAGCGTCGCGGGCCAACTAAATGTCTACGAGCAGTACTTC.